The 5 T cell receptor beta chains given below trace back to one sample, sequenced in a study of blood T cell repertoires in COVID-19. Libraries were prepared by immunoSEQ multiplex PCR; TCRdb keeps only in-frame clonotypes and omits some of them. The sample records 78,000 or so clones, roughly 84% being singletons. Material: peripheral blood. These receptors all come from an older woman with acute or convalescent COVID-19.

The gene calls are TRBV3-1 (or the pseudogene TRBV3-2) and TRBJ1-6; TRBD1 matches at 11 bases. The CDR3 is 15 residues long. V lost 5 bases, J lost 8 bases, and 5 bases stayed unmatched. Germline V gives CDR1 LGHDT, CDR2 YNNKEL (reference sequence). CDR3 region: CASSSRDRGDSPLHF. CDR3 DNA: TGTGCCAGCAGCAGCCGGGACAGGGGGGATTCACCCCTCCACTTT.

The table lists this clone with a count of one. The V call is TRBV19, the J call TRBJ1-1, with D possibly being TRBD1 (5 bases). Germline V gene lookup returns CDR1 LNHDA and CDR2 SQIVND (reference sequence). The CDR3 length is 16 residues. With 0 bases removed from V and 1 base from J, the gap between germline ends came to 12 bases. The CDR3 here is CASSIDGGFKNTEAFF. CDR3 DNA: TGTGCCAGTAGTATAGATGGGGGGTTTAAGAACACTGAAGCTTTCTTT.

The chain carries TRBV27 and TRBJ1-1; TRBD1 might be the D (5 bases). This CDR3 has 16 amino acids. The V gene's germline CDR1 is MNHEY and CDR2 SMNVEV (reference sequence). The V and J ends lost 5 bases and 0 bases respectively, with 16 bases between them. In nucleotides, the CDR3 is TGTGCCAGCAGTCCCCCGGCAGGGACTGTGAACACTGAAGCTTTCTTT. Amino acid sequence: CASSPPAGTVNTEAFF.

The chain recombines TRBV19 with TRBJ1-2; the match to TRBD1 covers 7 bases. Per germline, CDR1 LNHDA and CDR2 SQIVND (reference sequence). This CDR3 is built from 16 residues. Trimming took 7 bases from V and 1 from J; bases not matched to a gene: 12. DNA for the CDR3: TGTGCCAGTACCCCGACAGGGACTCCCCTTAACTATGGCTACACCTTC. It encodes CASTPTGTPLNYGYTF.

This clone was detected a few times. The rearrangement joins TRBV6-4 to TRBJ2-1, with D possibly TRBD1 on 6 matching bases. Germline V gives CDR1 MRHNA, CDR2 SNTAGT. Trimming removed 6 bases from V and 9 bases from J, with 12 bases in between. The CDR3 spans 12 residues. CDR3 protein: CASSDQGSEQFF. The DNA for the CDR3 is TGTGCCAGCAGCGATCAGGGGAGTGAGCAGTTCTTC.